This T cell receptor (beta chain) was recovered during a study of blood T cell repertoires in COVID-19. At the level of the study: COVID-19 samples, acute and convalescent, were from the United States, Italy and Spain.

Repertoires were generated with immunoSEQ multiplex PCR, while TCRdb's copy carries only in-frame clones and drops some. The data show some 65,000 clones, over 85% seen once. This CDR3 region has 14 residues. The germline V gene encodes CDR1 SNHLY and CDR2 FYNNEI. Trimming at V came to 3 bases and at J to 1 base, leaving 0 bases not matched to a gene. Sequencing was performed on peripheral blood. The chain joins TRBV2 to TRBJ1-5, with 7 positions matching TRBD1. This sequence originates from a man aged 55 to 70 with acute or convalescent COVID-19. The CDR3 region is CASSDRGSNQPQHF. CDR3 sequence (DNA): TGTGCCAGCAGTGACAGGGGGAGCAATCAGCCCCAGCATTTT.